This T cell receptor (beta chain) was sequenced in a study of blood T cell repertoires in COVID-19. Study-level information: Acute and convalescent COVID-19 samples came from the United States, Italy and Spain. In each case, the material was cDNA or gDNA derived from T cells, B-cell-depleted T cells, or PBMCs.

The Seattle patients, enrolled during active infection, were followed longitudinally. Under the authors' procedure: From reference gene primer amplification, estimates of nucleated cell counts were derived. Measured with immunoSEQ multiplex PCR; TCRdb has only the in-frame clones, and not every one. Clonal size and the V and J genes are those of that table, whereas D and trimming came from the DNA. The data show 200,000 to 250,000 clones, about 85% seen once. This sequence originates from a woman between 45 and 65 years old with COVID-19, enrolled during active disease. The sample was peripheral blood.

CDR3 in DNA: TGCGCCAGCAGCTTGGGGGCCACCGGGGAGCTGTTTTTT. Translated: CASSLGATGELFF. V gene TRBV5-1 combines with J gene TRBJ2-2; D not resolved. V was clipped by 0 bases and J by 4 bases, with 4 bases between them. This CDR3 spans 13 amino acids. The V gene's germline CDR1 is SGHRS and CDR2 YFSETQ.